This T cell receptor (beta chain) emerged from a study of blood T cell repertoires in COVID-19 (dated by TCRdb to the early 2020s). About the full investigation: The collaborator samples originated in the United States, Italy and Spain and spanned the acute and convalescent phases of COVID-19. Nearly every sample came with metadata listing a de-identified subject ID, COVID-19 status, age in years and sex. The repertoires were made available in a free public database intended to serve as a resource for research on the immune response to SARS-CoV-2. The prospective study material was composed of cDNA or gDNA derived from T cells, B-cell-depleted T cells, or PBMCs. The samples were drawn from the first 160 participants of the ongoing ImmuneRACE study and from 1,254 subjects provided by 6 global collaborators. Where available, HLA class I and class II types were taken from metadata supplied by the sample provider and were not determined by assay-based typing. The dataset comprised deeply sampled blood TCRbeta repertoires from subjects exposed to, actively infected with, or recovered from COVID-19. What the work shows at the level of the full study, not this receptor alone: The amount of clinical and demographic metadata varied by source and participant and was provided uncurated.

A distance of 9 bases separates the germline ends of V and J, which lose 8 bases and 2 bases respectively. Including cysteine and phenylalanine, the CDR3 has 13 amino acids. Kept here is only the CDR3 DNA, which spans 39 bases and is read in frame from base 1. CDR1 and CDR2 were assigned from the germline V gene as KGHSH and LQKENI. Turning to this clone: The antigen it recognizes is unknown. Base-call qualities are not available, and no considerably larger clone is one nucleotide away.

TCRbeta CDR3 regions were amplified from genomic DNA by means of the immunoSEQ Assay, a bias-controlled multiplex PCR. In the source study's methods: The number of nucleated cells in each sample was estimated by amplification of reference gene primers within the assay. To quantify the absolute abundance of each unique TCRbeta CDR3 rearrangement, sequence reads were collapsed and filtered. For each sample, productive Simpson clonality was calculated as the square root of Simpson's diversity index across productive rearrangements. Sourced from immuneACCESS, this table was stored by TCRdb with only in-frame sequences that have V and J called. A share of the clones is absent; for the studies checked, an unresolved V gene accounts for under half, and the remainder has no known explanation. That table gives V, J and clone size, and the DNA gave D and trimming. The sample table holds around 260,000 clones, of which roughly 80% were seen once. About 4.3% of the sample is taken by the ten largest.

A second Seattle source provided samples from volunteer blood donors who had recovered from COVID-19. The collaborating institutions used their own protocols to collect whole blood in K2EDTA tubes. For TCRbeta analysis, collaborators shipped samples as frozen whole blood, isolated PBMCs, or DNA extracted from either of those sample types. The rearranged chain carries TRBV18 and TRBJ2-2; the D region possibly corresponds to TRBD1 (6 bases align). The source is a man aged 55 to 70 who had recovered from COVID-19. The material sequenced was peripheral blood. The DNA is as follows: TGTGCCAGCGGGGGACAAAACACCGGGGAGCTGTTTTTT. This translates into CASGGQNTGELFF.